The present entry profiles one T cell receptor (beta chain) with its context. Its antigen remains unknown. The germline CDR1 and CDR2 sequences are LGHNA and YSLEER. The ends were cut back, 4 bases at V and 6 bases at J, with 13 bases in the middle. The CDR3 is 13 amino acids. The study enrolled healthy HIV-negative adults without recent acute infections or vaccinations as donors. Libraries were prepared by immunoSEQ multiplex PCR; TCRdb keeps only in-frame clonotypes and omits some of them. This table has over a million clones, roughly 97% appearing once. This sample was included in a study of shared clonotypes between healthy human individuals. Whole-study results and caveats: Memory subsets generally showed smaller estimated richness than naive subsets did.

The sample taken for sequencing was naive CD4+ T cells sorted from blood. Noted subset: CD45RA+ positively selected. This chain joins TRBV4-3 and TRBJ2-7; D remains unclear. This clonotype was obtained from a young man in good health. The CDR3 loop is CASSPILRVEQYF. The CDR3 DNA is TGCGCCAGCAGCCCTATTCTAAGAGTCGAGCAGTACTTC.